The next 24 T cell receptor beta chains were all read from a single sample in a study of cytomegalovirus exposure and HLA in healthy donors. PCR used 60 Vbeta primers and 13 Jbeta primers. Using immunoSEQ multiplex PCR, the repertoire was profiled, and TCRdb retains in-frame clones only, with some absent. The table lists under 130,000 clones, 76% of them singletons. Sequencing was carried out using PBMCs. All receptors come from a young woman in good health and CMV-seropositive.

The chain carries TRBV14 and TRBJ2-5; 9 nucleotides line up with TRBD1. The CDR3 sequence is 15 residues long. The J segment lost 1 base and the V segment lost 5 bases, leaving 5 bases of the junction unmatched. CDR1 and CDR2 from the germline V gene are SGHDN and FVKESK. The CDR3 protein is CASSFRDRVQETQYF. CDR3 sequence (DNA): TGTGCCAGCAGCTTCCGGGACAGGGTCCAAGAGACCCAGTACTTC.

V gene TRBV11-2 combines with J gene TRBJ2-3, with D hard to call. The CDR3 has 15 amino acids. Germline V gene lookup returns CDR1 SGHAT and CDR2 FQNNGV. Deletions cut 1 base from V and 3 bases from J, with 11 bases between. The CDR3 reads CASSLGGHWTDTQYF. Written as DNA, the CDR3 is TGTGCCAGCAGCTTAGGTGGGCATTGGACAGATACGCAGTATTTT.

In regard to this clone: The germline gene is not matched at one end of the junction; a read error may be the cause. The chain couples TRBV5-1 to TRBJ1-1, with a possible D match to TRBD1 (5 bases). Germline values: CDR1 SGHRS, CDR2 YFSETQ. CDR3 length: 14 amino acids. CDR3 sequence reads: CASSLGPGNSEAFF. Written as DNA, the CDR3 is TGCGCCAGCAGCTTAGGTCCAGGGAACTCTGAAGCTTTCTTT.

In this sample, this clone turned up a few times. The rearrangement links TRBV6-6 to TRBJ1-1, with TRBD1 matching over 12 bases. V was clipped by 6 bases and J by 11 bases; unmatched bases: 7. The CDR3 is made up of 13 amino acids. Germline CDR1 reads MNHNY; CDR2 reads SVGAGI (reference sequence). The CDR3 sequence is CASSPGTGGWAFF. DNA for the CDR3: TGTGCCAGCAGCCCCGGGACAGGGGGCTGGGCTTTCTTT.

In this sample, this clone turned up once. The chain couples TRBV10-2 to TRBJ1-2; D is uncertain. Looked up from germline, CDR1 is WSHSY and CDR2 is SAAADI. There are 15 residues in the CDR3. Between the trimmed V and J ends, which lost 2 bases and 6 bases, there was a span of 16 bases. CDR3 nucleotide sequence: TGCGCCAGCAGTGAGGTGAACGGAATGACTAATGGCTACACCTTC. It is translated as CASSEVNGMTNGYTF.

This chain connects TRBV5-6 to TRBJ2-1; tentative D call: TRBD2 (5 bases). The length of the CDR3 is 17 residues. Trimming stripped 0 bases from V and 5 bases from J, with 18 bases between. Germline CDR1 SGHDT, CDR2 YYEEEE. This CDR3 reads CASSLVVPGGYDNEQFF. DNA for the CDR3: TGTGCCAGCAGCTTGGTGGTTCCAGGAGGTTATGACAATGAGCAGTTCTTC.

CDR3 nucleotide sequence: TGTGCCAGTAACGCGGGGGTAACAGATACGCAGTATTTT. Encoded protein: CASNAGVTDTQYF. The rearrangement links TRBV19 to TRBJ2-3; TRBD2 matches 7 bases. Unmatched junction bases numbered 4, after V lost 7 bases and J lost 3 bases. This CDR3 contains 13 residues. Germline V gene data show CDR1 as LNHDA and CDR2 as SQIVND (reference sequence).

The gene calls are TRBV14 and TRBJ2-1, with 12 positions matching TRBD1. This CDR3 spans 16 amino acids. V lost 4 bases and J lost 8; bases outside the gene matches: 9. Germline V gives CDR1 SGHDN, CDR2 FVKESK. The CDR3 sequence is CASSLKPGQGADEQFF. The DNA for the CDR3 is TGTGCCAGCAGCCTGAAGCCGGGACAGGGGGCTGATGAGCAGTTCTTC.

The rearrangement joins TRBV5-1 to TRBJ1-1; D is unclear. Germline-derived CDR1 and CDR2 are SGHRS and YFSETQ. Between the trimmed V and J ends, which lost 2 bases and 1 base, there was a span of 12 bases. The CDR3 runs 15 residues. The chain's CDR3 is CASSLGDGGNTEAFF. CDR3 bases: TGCGCCAGCAGCTTAGGAGACGGTGGGAACACTGAAGCTTTCTTT.

The chain has TRBV7-6 and TRBJ2-3, with 7 bases aligning to TRBD2. Trimming cost V 0 bases and J 2 bases; bases outside gene matches: 5. From germline, CDR1 is SGHVS and CDR2 FNYEAQ. This CDR3 spans 16 amino acids. CDR3 sequence: CASSLAGGRYTDTQYF. CDR3 DNA sequence: TGTGCCAGCAGCTTAGCGGGCGGGAGATACACAGATACGCAGTATTTT.

V and J are TRBV27 and TRBJ1-1, with TRBD1 identical over 8 bases. The CDR3 length is 16 residues. J was trimmed by 0 bases and V by 4 bases; bases with no gene match: 7. CDR1 and CDR2 from the germline V gene are MNHEY and SMNVEV (reference sequence). CDR3 nucleotides: TGTGCCAGCAGTTCTATGGGGACAGGCTTGAACACTGAAGCTTTCTTT. Amino acid sequence: CASSSMGTGLNTEAFF.

The CDR3 DNA is TGTGCCAGTAGTACGGACAGGGGGCGGCGGGAGACCCAGTACTTC. Translated: CASSTDRGRRETQYF. The chain carries TRBV19 and TRBJ2-5, with 11 bases identical to TRBD1. Germline V gene lookup returns CDR1 LNHDA and CDR2 SQIVND (reference sequence). Unmatched junction bases numbered 6, after V lost 4 bases and J lost 5 bases. The CDR3 extends over 15 amino acids.

The rearrangement joins TRBV7-6 to TRBJ2-5, with TRBD2 as a possible D gene (5 bases). The J call is in doubt because the DNA end fits TRBJ2-7 better. The V gene's germline CDR1 is SGHVS and CDR2 FNYEAQ. The CDR3 covers 14 residues. CDR3 loop: CASSPTEDFYEQYF. CDR3 bases: TGTGCCAGCAGCCCCACGGAGGACTTTTACGAGCAGTACTTC.

This chain uses TRBV7-2 with TRBJ2-1; 9 nucleotides match TRBD2. J was trimmed by 9 bases and V by 2 bases; bases with no gene match: 14. The CDR3 covers 17 residues. Germline CDR1 is SGHTA and CDR2 is FQGNSA. DNA of the CDR3: TGTGCCAGCAGCTTATTCGTTGGCGGGAGGGGATCTCCTGAGCAGTTCTTC. This codes for CASSLFVGGRGSPEQFF.

The genes are TRBV7-6 and TRBJ1-6; D is unresolved. This CDR3 is built from 14 residues. V lost 5 bases and J lost 10, with 15 bases in between. The germline CDR1 and CDR2 sequences are SGHVS and FNYEAQ. CDR3 in DNA: TGTGCCAGCAGCATATCTCCCGAGGCCTCACCCCTCCACTTT. Translation gives CASSISPEASPLHF.

V usage is TRBV18 and J usage is TRBJ1-4; 7 nucleotides line up with TRBD1. CDR3 length equals 18 residues. Unmatched junction bases numbered 8, after V lost 1 base and J lost 0 bases. Germline lookup yields CDR1 KGHSH and CDR2 LQKENI. CDR3 in amino acids: CASSPLAGQVSTNEKLFF. Here the CDR3 DNA reads TGTGCCAGCTCACCACTTGCCGGACAGGTGTCAACTAATGAAAAACTGTTTTTT.

V usage is TRBV2 and J usage is TRBJ1-1; no clear D gene. This CDR3 is 15 amino acids long. The germline V gene encodes CDR1 SNHLY and CDR2 FYNNEI. V was shortened by 4 bases and J by 5 bases, with 17 bases between the two germline ends. CDR3 nucleotides: TGTGCCAGCAGTGCGTTGGCGTTCGCGGGGACTGAAGCTTTCTTT. Amino acid sequence: CASSALAFAGTEAFF.

The J gene is TRBJ2-3, the V gene TRBV19, with a possible D match to TRBD1 (5 bases). Germline V lookup: CDR1 LNHDA, CDR2 SQIVND (reference sequence). The CDR3 has 13 amino acids. The V gene lost 7 bases and the J gene lost 2 bases, with 10 bases spanning the gap. CDR3 in DNA: TGTGCCAGTAACCCCAGGGACACAGATACGCAGTATTTT. Its translation is CASNPRDTDTQYF.

The J gene is TRBJ2-5, the V gene TRBV5-4; TRBD2 aligns across 15 bases. The J call could be wrong; TRBJ2-7 is a better fit for the DNA end. Germline V gives CDR1 SGHNT, CDR2 YYREEE (reference sequence). This CDR3 is 14 amino acids long. CDR3 region: CASSGTSGRTEQYF. The CDR3 nucleotides are TGTGCCAGCAGCGGGACTAGCGGGAGGACCGAGCAGTACTTC.

This clone was seen just once. This rearrangement joins TRBV5-1 to TRBJ2-1; a possible D gene is TRBD1 (5 bases). V lost 1 base, J lost 8 bases, and 7 bases lay in between. There are 12 residues in the CDR3. CDR1 and CDR2 from the germline V gene are SGHRS and YFSETQ. The CDR3 is CASSLQGYEQFF. The CDR3 nucleotides read TGCGCCAGCAGCTTGCAGGGCTATGAGCAGTTCTTC. The variable domain in full, with the rest retrieved from reference TRBV5-1 and TRBJ2-1, is KAGVTQTPRYLIKTRGQQVTLSCSPISGHRSVSWYQQTPGQGLQFLFEYFSETQRNKGNFPGRFSGRQFSNSRSEMNVSTLELGDSALYLCASSLQGYEQFFGPGTRLTVL.

This rearrangement joins TRBV25-1 to TRBJ1-4; 10 bases agree with TRBD1. V trimming: 6 bases; J trimming: 6 bases; junction bases outside the gene matches: 4. The CDR3 is 14 amino acids. Germline CDR1 MGHDK, CDR2 SYGVNS. The CDR3 DNA reads TGTGCCAGCAGAGGAGGGACAGGGGATGAAAAACTGTTTTTT. Its protein is CASRGGTGDEKLFF.

The chain employs TRBV30 and TRBJ1-3; D is unclear. V lost 2 bases, J lost 0 bases, and 5 bases lay in between. The CDR3 covers 13 residues. Germline values: CDR1 GTSNPN, CDR2 SVGIG (reference sequence). The CDR3 DNA reads TGTGCCTGGAGTTCGAGCTCTGGAAACACCATATATTTT. This codes for CAWSSSSGNTIYF.

This chain uses TRBV2 with TRBJ1-2; TRBD1 matches 8 bases. CDR3 size: 16 residues. V shed 7 bases, J shed 8 bases, and the junction held 18 bases outside the gene matches. In germline, CDR1 is SNHLY, CDR2 FYNNEI. CDR3 loop: CASTEVPGGGRRGYTF. The CDR3 nucleotides read TGTGCCAGCACTGAGGTACCAGGGGGCGGTCGTAGGGGCTACACCTTC.

The chain combines TRBV7-3 with TRBJ2-3, with TRBD2 identical over 7 bases. The V gene end was trimmed by 2 bases and the J gene end by 4 bases; junction bases not matched to a gene: 6. There are 15 residues in the CDR3. Germline assignment: CDR1 SGHTA and CDR2 FQGTGA. The CDR3 sequence: CASSLGGRKSDTQYF. CDR3 in DNA: TGTGCCAGCAGCTTAGGCGGGAGAAAATCAGATACGCAGTATTTT.